These T cell receptor beta chains were read from a single sample in a study of T cell clones after liver transplantation. Sequencing was performed with immunoSEQ multiplex PCR; in TCRdb, only in-frame clones are kept and a portion is missing. The sample contains tens of thousands of clones, more than 65% of which appear only once. The sequencing used CD8+ T cells from blood, collected 52 to 60 months after liver transplant. All receptors come from a human patient who received a liver transplant. Some T cells may have originated in the graft donor. Each CDR3 is given with its conserved first and last residue. Fields, in order: clone size, J gene, D gene, V gene, CDR3 DNA, CDR3 protein. The D gene is left open where the match is weak. Some rows have no size entry. The others give once, few or many, or a class for an expanded clone.

-,TRBJ2-2,TRBD2,TRBV27,TGTGCCAGCAGTTTAAGGTCAGGGAGGGCCGAGCTGTTTTTT,CASSLRSGRAELFF
-,TRBJ2-7,-,TRBV7-9,TGTGCCAGCAGCTTAGATGACAGAAACTACGAGCAGTACTTC,CASSLDDRNYEQYF
-,TRBJ2-7,-,TRBV21-1,TGTGCCAGCAGCAAAATCGCAGGCCACGGTTTAATCTACGAGCAGTACTTC,CASSKIAGHGLIYEQYF
-,TRBJ2-3,TRBD2,TRBV6-4,TGTGCCAGCAGTGACTCTGCTAGCGGGGGTGGCACAGATACGCAGTATTTT,CASSDSASGGGTDTQYF
once,TRBJ2-3,-,TRBV6-1,TGTGCCAGCTGGGGGGGGGCGGTAGATACGCAGTATTTT,CASWGGAVDTQYF
-,TRBJ2-7,TRBD1,TRBV30,TGTGCCTGGAATCCGACAGGGGGCGACGAGCAGTACTTC,CAWNPTGGDEQYF
-,TRBJ2-7,-,TRBV6-6,TGTGCCAGCAGCCCCCCAGGGTACTACGAGCAGTACTTC,CASSPPGYYEQYF
-,TRBJ2-1,TRBD2,TRBV27,TGTGCCAGCAGCTATAGCGGGGGGGCGGGCAATGAGCAGTTCTTC,CASSYSGGAGNEQFF
-,TRBJ2-1,-,TRBV27,TGTGCCAGCAGTTTCCCGGGGACTGAGCAGTTCTTC,CASSFPGTEQFF
-,TRBJ2-7,-,TRBV27,TGTGCCAGCAGCATCGCCGGCAGGGGCCTACCGGCGTACGAGCAGTACTTC,CASSIAGRGLPAYEQYF
-,TRBJ2-7,-,TRBV7-8,TGTGCCAGCAGCTTACCTGAAGGACACCACGAGCAGTACTTC,CASSLPEGHHEQYF
-,TRBJ2-1,TRBD2,TRBV19,TGTGCCAGTAGTATAGATAAGGCTAGCGGATCTTACAATGAGCAGTTCTTC,CASSIDKASGSYNEQFF
once,TRBJ2-2,TRBD1,TRBV4-1,TGCGCCAGCAGCCATACCGGGACAGGGGGGACGAAGAACACCGGGGAGCTGTTTTTT,CASSHTGTGGTKNTGELFF
-,TRBJ2-7,-,TRBV27,TGTGCCAGCAGTTTATCGGGACTGCATTACGAGCAGTACTTC,CASSLSGLHYEQYF
few,TRBJ1-2,-,TRBV4-1,TGCGCCAGCAGCCTGGGGACATCGGACTATGGCTACACCTTC,CASSLGTSDYGYTF
-,TRBJ2-5,-,TRBV7-2,TGTGCCAGCAGCTTAGCGGGGGGAAACCAAGAGACCCAGTACTTC,CASSLAGGNQETQYF
-,TRBJ2-2,-,TRBV19,TGTGCCAGTAGTATTTCTAGCGAGGACACCGGGGAGCTGTTTTTT,CASSISSEDTGELFF
once,TRBJ1-4,-,TRBV14,TGTGCCAGCAGCCGAACGCTGGCCCCTAGAAATGAAAAACTGTTTTTT,CASSRTLAPRNEKLFF
-,TRBJ2-7,-,TRBV2,TGTGCCAGCAGTGACCGACAGAGCTACGAGCAGTACTTC,CASSDRQSYEQYF
-,TRBJ2-7,TRBD1,TRBV15,TGTGCCACCAGCAGAGATCTCGGCAGGGGGCTAGGGCAGTACTTC,CATSRDLGRGLGQYF
-,TRBJ2-2,-,TRBV7-3,TGTGCCAGCAGCTTGCACGGGGAGCTGTTTTTT,CASSLHGELFF
-,TRBJ1-1,-,TRBV19,TGTGCCAGTAGTATAGGAGGAGCGAACACTGAAGCTTTCTTT,CASSIGGANTEAFF
-,TRBJ1-5,TRBD1,TRBV9,TGTGCCAGCAGCGTAGAGGCAGGGGGTAATCAGCCCCAGCATTTT,CASSVEAGGNQPQHF
-,TRBJ2-5,TRBD1,TRBV11-2,TGTGCCAGCAGCCTATCCCCTTGGGACAGGGGGCCAGAGACCCAGTACTTC,CASSLSPWDRGPETQYF
once,TRBJ1-1,-,TRBV9,TGTGCCAGCAGCGTAGGAACCGGGGGGACTGAAGCTTTCTTT,CASSVGTGGTEAFF
-,TRBJ1-1,-,TRBV27,TGTGCCAGCAGTCCCGACGGGAACACTGAAGCTTTCTTT,CASSPDGNTEAFF
-,TRBJ2-6,-,TRBV4-2,TGTGCCAGCAGCCCGGGGGGGGCCAACGTCCTGACTTTC,CASSPGGANVLTF
once,TRBJ2-1,-,TRBV6-6,TGTGCCAGCAGTTTCAGCCCGGGGGATGAGCAGTTCTTC,CASSFSPGDEQFF
-,TRBJ1-1,-,TRBV4-1,TGCGCCAGCAGCCAGGTAGGTGCGAGGAACACTGAAGCTTTCTTT,CASSQVGARNTEAFF
-,TRBJ2-7,TRBD1,TRBV5-1,TGCGCCAGCAGCTTGGGGGACAGCTCCTACGAGCAGTACTTC,CASSLGDSSYEQYF
-,TRBJ1-1,-,TRBV7-2,TGTGCCAGCAGCTTAGGGGTAACGACAGAACGTAACACTGAAGCTTTCTTT,CASSLGVTTERNTEAFF
few,TRBJ2-7,-,TRBV9,TGTGCCAGCAGCGTCGATGGGAGCTCCTACGAGCAGTACTTC,CASSVDGSSYEQYF
-,TRBJ2-3,TRBD2,TRBV10-1,TGCGCCAGCAGTGAAGGGACTACCCAGTATAAGGATACGCAGTATTTT,CASSEGTTQYKDTQYF
medium-sized,TRBJ2-2,-,TRBV28,TGTGCCAGCAGTATCTTCCAGGGGGGGCCCACCGGGGAGCTGTTTTTT,CASSIFQGGPTGELFF
-,TRBJ2-7,-,TRBV27,TGTGCCACCTCCGACAGGACCTACGAGCAGTACTTC,CATSDRTYEQYF
-,TRBJ2-3,-,TRBV9,TGTGCCAGCAGCGTACAAGAACGGGGAGGCACAGATACGCAGTATTTT,CASSVQERGGTDTQYF
-,TRBJ1-4,-,TRBV11-2,TGTGCCAGCAGCCCTCGTCCTGAAAAACTGTTTTTT,CASSPRPEKLFF
-,TRBJ1-1,-,TRBV7-2,TGTGCCAGCAGCTTAGTTAGGTCTATCACTGAAGCTTTCTTT,CASSLVRSITEAFF
-,TRBJ1-4,TRBD1,TRBV5-6,TGTGCCAGCAGCCGCCCGGGACAGGGGGAGGAAAAACTGTTTTTT,CASSRPGQGEEKLFF
-,TRBJ2-7,-,TRBV5-1,TGCGCCAGCAGCTGGTTGGACAGCTCCTACGAGCAGTACTTC,CASSWLDSSYEQYF
-,TRBJ2-3,-,TRBV5-1,TGCGCCAGCAGCTTGGAGTCTGCCGTGAATACGCAGTATTTT,CASSLESAVNTQYF
-,TRBJ2-3,-,TRBV4-1,TGCGCCAGCAGCCAATTCAGCGCATCGGGCACAGATACGCAGTATTTT,CASSQFSASGTDTQYF
medium-sized,TRBJ1-1,-,TRBV2,TGTGCCAGCAGTGAAGCACTGGCAGCTTTCTTT,CASSEALAAFF
-,TRBJ2-7,-,TRBV6-5,TGTGCCAGCAGTTACTCAGGGAACTCCTACGAGCAGTACTTC,CASSYSGNSYEQYF
once,TRBJ1-5,-,TRBV2,TGTGCCAGCAGTTTGACGGGGAATCAGCCCCAGCATTTT,CASSLTGNQPQHF
-,TRBJ2-1,TRBD1,TRBV7-9,TGTGCCAGCAGCTTAAGGCAGGGGGCGGATGAGCAGTTCTTC,CASSLRQGADEQFF
-,TRBJ2-7,TRBD1,TRBV28,TGTGCCAGCAGTTTGTTACAGGGGTCCTACGAGCAGTACTTC,CASSLLQGSYEQYF
-,TRBJ2-3,TRBD1,TRBV7-9,TGTGCCAGCAGCTTAGAGGGACAGTCCACAGATACGCAGTATTTT,CASSLEGQSTDTQYF
-,TRBJ1-2,-,TRBV27,TGTGCCAGCAGTTTAGAGGGAAGGGGTTTAAATGGCTACACCTTC,CASSLEGRGLNGYTF
-,TRBJ1-2,-,TRBV28,TGTGCCAGCAGTTTAGACTCGCTTAACTATGGCTACACCTTC,CASSLDSLNYGYTF
-,TRBJ1-4,TRBD1,TRBV11-2,TGTGCCAGCAGCTTAGCGCAGGGGGACAAACTGTTTTTT,CASSLAQGDKLFF